The sequence of this T cell receptor (beta chain) was determined in a study of graft-versus-host responses after intestinal transplantation. Study-wide background: Each of the recipients got a multivisceral, liver-intestinal, or isolated intestinal transplant. Anti-thymocyte globulin was used for induction in all recipients, who then took tacrolimus and steroids for roughly three years.

Overall study findings and caveats: The marrow of recipients harbored GvH clones, and ileum or blood showed some of them first. The study found high graft-versus-host to host-versus-graft clonal ratios in allografts of patients with graft-donor T cell macrochimerism.

As concerns this clone: Its antigen remains unknown.

The data were produced by immunoSEQ multiplex PCR, yet TCRdb's version contains in-frame clones alone and is incomplete. The table has 90,000 to 130,000 clones, about 92% seen once. Germline V gene sequence: CDR1 SGDLS, CDR2 YYNGEE. V lost 3 bases to trimming and J lost 2 bases, with 18 bases between them. The CDR3 sequence is 17 residues long. The TCR comes from a human donor who was the organ donor for an intestinal transplant. The chain employs TRBV9 and TRBJ2-1, with TRBD1 as a possible D gene (6 bases). The sequenced sample was unstimulated CD8+ T cells sorted from spleen or lymph node cells, obtained before transplant. This CDR3 is CASSGRQVLSTYNEQFF. CDR3 coding DNA: TGTGCCAGCAGCGGTCGACAGGTCCTGTCCACCTACAATGAGCAGTTCTTC.